This T cell receptor (beta chain) derives from a study of T cells in localized non-small cell lung cancer. V shed 5 bases and J 6 bases; nucleotides not matched to a gene: 8. The CDR3 spans 14 residues. Germline-derived CDR1 and CDR2 are SGHDN and FVKESK. Whole-study findings and limits: Adjacent lung had a median roughly 60 of the 100 largest tumor clones. The study linked higher blood T cell density to longer overall survival.

This clone has just a few counts. Its antigen is unidentified. Assay used: immunoSEQ multiplex PCR; TCRdb lists only in-frame clones, some missing. The data contain tens of thousands of clones, roughly 80% of them seen just once; the ten biggest clones take up approximately 4.8%. The TCR sequence derives from a woman between 35 and 75 years old with stage II lung adenocarcinoma. The sequenced sample was PBMCs, obtained before any cancer treatment. The V and J genes are TRBV14 and TRBJ2-3, with TRBD1 matching 7 bases. The CDR3 DNA sequence: TGTGCCAGCAGCTCCACAGGGGCTCGGGATACGCAGTATTTT. Its protein product is CASSSTGARDTQYF.